One sample yielded the 4 T cell receptor beta chains listed below, sequenced in a study of CD4 T cells in relation to SARS-CoV-2 and coronaviruses. The protocol was immunoSEQ multiplex PCR, while the TCRdb copy is restricted to in-frame clones and leaves out a portion. The table has tens of thousands of clones, nearly 85% seen once. Their specific antigens are unknown. Sequences were obtained from naive CD4+ T cells from PBMCs, cultured in vitro. Subset specified: naive CD4+ T cells isolated by negative enrichment. The receptors were sampled from an adult with COVID-19.

This chain joins TRBV19 and TRBJ2-1, with D tentatively TRBD1 (5 bases). This CDR3 region has 16 residues. Germline CDR1 and CDR2: LNHDA and SQIVND (reference sequence). V lost 1 base and J lost 5, with 15 bases in between. CDR3 sequence: CASSIAARDRHNEQFF. CDR3 nucleotides: TGTGCCAGTAGTATAGCTGCCAGGGATCGCCACAATGAGCAGTTCTTC.

CDR3 coding DNA: TGCGCCAGCAGCTTACTCCAGGCCAACGTCCTGACTTTC. Protein product: CASSLLQANVLTF. The chain carries TRBV5-1 and TRBJ2-6; D gene ambiguous. The V and J ends lost 2 bases and 6 bases respectively, with 6 bases between them. This CDR3 spans 13 amino acids. From germline, CDR1 is SGHRS and CDR2 YFSETQ. Filled out from reference TRBV5-1 and TRBJ2-6, the complete variable domain reads KAGVTQTPRYLIKTRGQQVTLSCSPISGHRSVSWYQQTPGQGLQFLFEYFSETQRNKGNFPGRFSGRQFSNSRSEMNVSTLELGDSALYLCASSLLQANVLTFGAGSRLTVL.

The J gene is TRBJ2-7, the V gene TRBV4-1; no reliable D call. Germline lookup yields CDR1 MGHRA and CDR2 YSYEKL. The ends were cut back, 3 bases at V and 2 bases at J, with 17 bases in the middle. CDR3 length: 16 residues. CDR3 nucleotide sequence: TGCGCCAGCAGCCATGACATAAGAAGTAACGCCTACGAGCAGTACTTC. Amino acid sequence: CASSHDIRSNAYEQYF.

This clone was detected only a few times. The chain joins TRBV7-3 to TRBJ2-5; 12 positions agree with TRBD2. Germline V gene sequence: CDR1 SGHTA, CDR2 FQGTGA. The CDR3 consists of 16 residues. Trimming at V came to 4 bases and at J to 4 bases, leaving 7 bases not matched to a gene. The CDR3 loop reads CASSSRTSGDRETQYF. The CDR3 DNA is TGTGCCAGCAGCTCACGGACTAGCGGGGACCGAGAGACCCAGTACTTC.